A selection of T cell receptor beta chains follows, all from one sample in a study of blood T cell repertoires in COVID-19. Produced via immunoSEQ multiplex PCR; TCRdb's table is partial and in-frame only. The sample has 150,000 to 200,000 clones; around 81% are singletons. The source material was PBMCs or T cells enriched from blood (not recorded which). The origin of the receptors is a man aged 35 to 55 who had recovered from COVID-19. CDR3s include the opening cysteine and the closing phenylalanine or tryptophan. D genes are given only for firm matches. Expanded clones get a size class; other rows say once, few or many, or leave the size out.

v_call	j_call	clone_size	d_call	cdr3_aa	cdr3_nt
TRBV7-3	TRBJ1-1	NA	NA	CASTQALNTEAFF	TGTGCCAGCACCCAGGCCCTTAACACTGAAGCTTTCTTT
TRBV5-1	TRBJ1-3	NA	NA	CASSLATAGNTIYF	TGCGCCAGCAGCTTGGCGACAGCTGGAAACACCATATATTTT
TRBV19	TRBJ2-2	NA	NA	CASSSSTSHTGELFF	TGTGCCAGTAGTTCATCCACATCGCACACCGGGGAGCTGTTTTTT
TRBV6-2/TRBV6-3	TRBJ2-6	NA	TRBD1	CASSYGAGGSGANVLTF	TGTGCCAGCAGTTACGGGGCAGGGGGCAGTGGGGCCAACGTCCTGACTTTC
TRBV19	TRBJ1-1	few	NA	CASSKGQRDGDAEAFF	TGTGCCAGTAGTAAGGGACAACGAGACGGGGACGCTGAAGCTTTCTTT
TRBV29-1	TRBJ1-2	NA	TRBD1	CSVDTGQGEGGYTF	TGCAGCGTTGATACCGGACAGGGAGAGGGAGGCTACACCTTC
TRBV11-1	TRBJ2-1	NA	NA	CASSLMMFSDNEQFF	TGTGCCAGCAGCTTAATGATGTTTTCGGACAATGAGCAGTTCTTC
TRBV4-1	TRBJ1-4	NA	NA	CASSQQTQEEKLFF	TGCGCCAGCAGCCAACAAACCCAAGAGGAAAAACTGTTTTTT
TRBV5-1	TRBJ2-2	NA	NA	CASSLDLLPTGELFF	TGCGCCAGCAGCTTGGATCTCCTACCAACCGGGGAGCTGTTTTTT
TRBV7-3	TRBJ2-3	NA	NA	CASSSPTGGTDTQYF	TGTGCCAGCAGCTCACCTACGGGGGGCACAGATACGCAGTATTTT
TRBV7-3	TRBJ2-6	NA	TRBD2	CASSLKVLSSGGVSGANVLTF	TGTGCCAGCAGCTTAAAGGTGTTGTCTAGCGGGGGTGTCTCTGGGGCCAACGTCCTGACTTTC
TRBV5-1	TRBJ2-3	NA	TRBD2	CASSLGIAGGPPTDTQYF	TGCGCCAGCAGCTTGGGGATAGCGGGGGGCCCACCCACAGATACGCAGTATTTT
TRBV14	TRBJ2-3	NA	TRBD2	CASSQEQSGTTRTDTQYF	TGTGCCAGCAGCCAAGAACAGAGCGGGACTACTCGCACAGATACGCAGTATTTT
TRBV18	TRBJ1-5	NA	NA	CASSPENSGDQPQHF	TGTGCCAGCTCACCAGAAAACTCGGGGGATCAGCCCCAGCATTTT
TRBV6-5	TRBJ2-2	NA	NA	CASLLAPGHTGELFF	TGTGCCAGCCTGTTGGCCCCAGGGCACACCGGGGAGCTGTTTTTT
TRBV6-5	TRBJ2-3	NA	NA	CASSYARQSTDTQYF	TGTGCCAGCAGTTACGCCAGGCAATCCACAGATACGCAGTATTTT
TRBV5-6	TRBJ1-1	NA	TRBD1	CASSWDRGNTEAFF	TGTGCCAGCAGCTGGGACAGGGGGAACACTGAAGCTTTCTTT
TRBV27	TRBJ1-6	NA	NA	CASSHEGPRYNSPLHF	TGTGCCAGCAGCCACGAGGGCCCCAGGTATAATTCACCCCTCCACTTT